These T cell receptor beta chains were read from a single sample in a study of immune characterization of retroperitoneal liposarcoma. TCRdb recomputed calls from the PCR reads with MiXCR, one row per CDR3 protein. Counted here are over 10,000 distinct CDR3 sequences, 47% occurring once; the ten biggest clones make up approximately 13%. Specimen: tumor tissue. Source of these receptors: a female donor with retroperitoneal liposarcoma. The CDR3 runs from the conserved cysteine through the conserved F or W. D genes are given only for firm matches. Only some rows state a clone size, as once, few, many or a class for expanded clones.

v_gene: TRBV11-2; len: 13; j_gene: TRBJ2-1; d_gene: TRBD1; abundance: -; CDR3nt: TGTGCCAGCAGCTCCGACAGGGCAACTGAGCAGTTCTTC; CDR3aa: CASSSDRATEQFF
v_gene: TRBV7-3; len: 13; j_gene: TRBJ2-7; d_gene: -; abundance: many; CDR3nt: TGTGCCAGCAGCACGGGGGCAGGGAACGAGCAGTACTTC; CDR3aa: CASSTGAGNEQYF
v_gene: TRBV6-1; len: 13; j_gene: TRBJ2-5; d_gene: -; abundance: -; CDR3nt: TGTGCCAGCAGCCAATCTAGCCAAGAGACCCAGTACTTC; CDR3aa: CASSQSSQETQYF
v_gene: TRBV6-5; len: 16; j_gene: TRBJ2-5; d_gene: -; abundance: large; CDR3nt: TGTGCCAGCAGTTACTCGATCGGGGAAGGGGCAGAGACCCAGTACTTC; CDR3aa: CASSYSIGEGAETQYF
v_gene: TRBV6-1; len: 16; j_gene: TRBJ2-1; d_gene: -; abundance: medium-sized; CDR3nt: TGTGCCAGCAGTACACTTGACAGGTCTAGATCCAATGAGCAGTTCTTC; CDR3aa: CASSTLDRSRSNEQFF
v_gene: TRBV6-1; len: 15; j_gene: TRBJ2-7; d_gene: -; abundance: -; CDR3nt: TGTGCCAGCAGTGAGTCTGGAGGGGAGGCATACGAGCAGTACTTC; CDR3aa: CASSESGGEAYEQYF
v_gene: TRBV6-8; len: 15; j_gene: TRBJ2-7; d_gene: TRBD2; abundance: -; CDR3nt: TGTGCCAGCAGTTTGTTGACTAGCGGGATGAACGAGCAGTACTTC; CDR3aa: CASSLLTSGMNEQYF
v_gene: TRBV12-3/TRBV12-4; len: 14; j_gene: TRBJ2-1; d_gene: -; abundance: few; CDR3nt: TGTGCCAGCAGACCCCGGACTTCACAGGAGACCCAGTTCTTC; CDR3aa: CASRPRTSQETQFF
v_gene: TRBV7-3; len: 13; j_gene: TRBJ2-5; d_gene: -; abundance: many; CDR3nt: TGTGCCAGCAGCCTACGGACGGATACCAGGGAGTACTTC; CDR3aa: CASSLRTDTREYF
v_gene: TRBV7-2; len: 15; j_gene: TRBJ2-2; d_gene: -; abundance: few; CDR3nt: TGTGCCAGCAGCTTAGGTGACAGCAACACCGGGGAGCTGTTTTTT; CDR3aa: CASSLGDSNTGELFF
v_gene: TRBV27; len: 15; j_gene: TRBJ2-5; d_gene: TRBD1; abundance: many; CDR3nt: TGTGCCAGCAGTTTGGGACAGGGCTCACAAGAGACCCAGTACTTC; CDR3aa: CASSLGQGSQETQYF
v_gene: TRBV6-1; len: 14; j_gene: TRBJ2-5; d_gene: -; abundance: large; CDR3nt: TGTGCCAGCAGTGTAGGGTCAGGCCAAGAGACCCAGTACTTC; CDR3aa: CASSVGSGQETQYF
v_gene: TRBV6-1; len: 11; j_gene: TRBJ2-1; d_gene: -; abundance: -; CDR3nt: TGTGCCAGCAGTGACAAGAGTGAGCAGTTCTTC; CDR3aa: CASSDKSEQFF
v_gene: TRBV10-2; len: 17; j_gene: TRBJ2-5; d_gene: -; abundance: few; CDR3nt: TGCGCCAGCAGTGATTATTTTGCGCTCGCCGATGGGGAGACCCAGTACTTC; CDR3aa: CASSDYFALADGETQYF
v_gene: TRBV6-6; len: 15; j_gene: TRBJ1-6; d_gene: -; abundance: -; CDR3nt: TGTGCCAGCAGTAGGCCCGGGCAGGGAAATTCACCCCTCCACTTT; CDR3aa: CASSRPGQGNSPLHF
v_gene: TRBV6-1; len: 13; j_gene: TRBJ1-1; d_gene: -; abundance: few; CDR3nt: TGTGCCAGCAGTGTCGAGGGGTACACTGAAGCTTTCTTT; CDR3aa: CASSVEGYTEAFF
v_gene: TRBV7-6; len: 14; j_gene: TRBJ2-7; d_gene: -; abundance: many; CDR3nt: TGTGCCAGCAGCCCGCGCACGGGGAACTACGAGCAGTACTTC; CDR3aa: CASSPRTGNYEQYF
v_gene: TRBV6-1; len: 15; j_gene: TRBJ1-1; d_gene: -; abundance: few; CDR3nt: TGTGCCAGCAGTGAAAGTCAGGTGGGAGCCTTAGAAGCTTTCTTT; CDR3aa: CASSESQVGALEAFF
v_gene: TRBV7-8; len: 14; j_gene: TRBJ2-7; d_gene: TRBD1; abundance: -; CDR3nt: TGTGCCAGCAGCCCACAGGGGGCAGGGAACGAGCAGTACTTC; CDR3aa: CASSPQGAGNEQYF
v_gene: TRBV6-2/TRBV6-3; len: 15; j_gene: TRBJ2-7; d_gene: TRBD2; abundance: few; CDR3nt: TGTGCCAGCAGCCTAGCGGGCGACCTTCCCTACGAGCAGTACTTC; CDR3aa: CASSLAGDLPYEQYF
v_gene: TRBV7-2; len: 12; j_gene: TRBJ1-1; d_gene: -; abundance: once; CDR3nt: TGTGCCAGCAGCTTAGAGGACACTGAAGCTTTCTTT; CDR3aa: CASSLEDTEAFF
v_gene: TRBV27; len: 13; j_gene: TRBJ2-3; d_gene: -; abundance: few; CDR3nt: TGTGCCAGCAGTTTTGGGCCGTGGGATACGCAGTATTTT; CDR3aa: CASSFGPWDTQYF
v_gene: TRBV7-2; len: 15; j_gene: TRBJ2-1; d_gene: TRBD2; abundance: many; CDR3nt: TGTGCCAGCAGCTTAACTAGCGGGGGCGGGGAGACCCAGTTCTTC; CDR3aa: CASSLTSGGGETQFF
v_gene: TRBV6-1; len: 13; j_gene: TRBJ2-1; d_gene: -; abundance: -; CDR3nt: TGTGCCAGCAGCCCCCCTATCTACAATGAGCAGTTCTTC; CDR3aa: CASSPPIYNEQFF
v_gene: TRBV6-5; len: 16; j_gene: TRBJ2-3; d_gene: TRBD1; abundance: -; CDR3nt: TGTGCCAGCAGTTACGGAGACAGGGGGCAAACAGATACGCAGTATTTT; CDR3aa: CASSYGDRGQTDTQYF
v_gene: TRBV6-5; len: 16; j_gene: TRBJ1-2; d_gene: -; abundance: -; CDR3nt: TGTGCCAGCAGTTACTCGATCAGAAGTGGGTACTATGGCTACACCTTC; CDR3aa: CASSYSIRSGYYGYTF
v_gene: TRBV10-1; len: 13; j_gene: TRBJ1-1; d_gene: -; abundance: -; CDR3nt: TGCGCCAGCAGTGAGCGACAGAACACTGAAGCTTTCTTT; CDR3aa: CASSERQNTEAFF
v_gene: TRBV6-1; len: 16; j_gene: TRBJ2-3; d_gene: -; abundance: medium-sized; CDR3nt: TGTGCCAGCAGTGAAGCACAGGGATGGGGCACAGATACGCAGTATTTT; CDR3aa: CASSEAQGWGTDTQYF
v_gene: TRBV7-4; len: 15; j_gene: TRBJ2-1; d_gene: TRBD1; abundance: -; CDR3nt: TGTGCCAGCAGACGAAGCGGGACAGGGGACAATGAGCAGTTCTTC; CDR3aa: CASRRSGTGDNEQFF
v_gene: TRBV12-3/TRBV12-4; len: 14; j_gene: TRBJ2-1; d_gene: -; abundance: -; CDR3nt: TGTGCCAGCAGCCGCCCCGGGATCGACAATGAGCAGTTCTTC; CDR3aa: CASSRPGIDNEQFF
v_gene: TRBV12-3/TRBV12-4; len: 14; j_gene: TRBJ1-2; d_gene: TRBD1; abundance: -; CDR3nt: TGTGCCAGCAGGGGACAGGATAGATTCTATGGCTACACCTTC; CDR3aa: CASRGQDRFYGYTF
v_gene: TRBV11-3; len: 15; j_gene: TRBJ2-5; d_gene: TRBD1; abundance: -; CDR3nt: TGTGCCAGCAGCCCGGGACAGGGGCGGAGAGAGACCCAGTACTTC; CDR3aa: CASSPGQGRRETQYF
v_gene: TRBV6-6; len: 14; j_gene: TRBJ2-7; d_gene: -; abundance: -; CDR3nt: TGTGCCAGCAGTTACTCGTTCGGTTCACACGAGCAGTACTTC; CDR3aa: CASSYSFGSHEQYF
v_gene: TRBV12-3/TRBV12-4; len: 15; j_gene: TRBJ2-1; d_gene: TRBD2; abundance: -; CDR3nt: TGTGCCAGCAGTTTATCCGGGGGGGCCAAAAACATTCAGTTCTTC; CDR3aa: CASSLSGGAKNIQFF
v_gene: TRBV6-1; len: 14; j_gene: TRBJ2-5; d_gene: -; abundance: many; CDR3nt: TGTGCCAGCAGTGATTACGGCATGGGAGAGACCCAGTACTTC; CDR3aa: CASSDYGMGETQYF
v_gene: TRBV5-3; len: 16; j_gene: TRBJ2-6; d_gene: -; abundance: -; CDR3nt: TGTGCCAGCAGCTTGGTGGAGGGTCCTGGGGCCAACGTCCTGACTTTC; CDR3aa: CASSLVEGPGANVLTF
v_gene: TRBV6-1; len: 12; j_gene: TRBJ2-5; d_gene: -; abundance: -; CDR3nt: TGTGCCAGCAGTTATGGGCAAGAGACCCAGTACTTC; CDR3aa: CASSYGQETQYF
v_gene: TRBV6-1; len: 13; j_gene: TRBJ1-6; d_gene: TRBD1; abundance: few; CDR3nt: TGTGCCAGCAGGGACAGGGGGAGTTCCCCCCTCCACTTT; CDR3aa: CASRDRGSSPLHF
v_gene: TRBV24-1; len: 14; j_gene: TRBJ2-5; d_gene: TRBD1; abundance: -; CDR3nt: TGTGCCACCAGTGATGGGGACAGGGGAGAGACCCAGTACTTC; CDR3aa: CATSDGDRGETQYF
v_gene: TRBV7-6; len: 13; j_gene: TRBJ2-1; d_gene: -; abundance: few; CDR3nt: TGTGCCAGCAGCCTAGAGCTAGGGAGTGAGCAGTTCTTC; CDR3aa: CASSLELGSEQFF
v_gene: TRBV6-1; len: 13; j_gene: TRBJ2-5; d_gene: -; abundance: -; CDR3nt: TGTGCCAGCAGTTGGCAGGGCCAAGAGACCCAGTACTTC; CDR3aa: CASSWQGQETQYF
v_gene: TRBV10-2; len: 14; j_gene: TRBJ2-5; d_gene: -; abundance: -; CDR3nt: TGCGCCACCACTGTCAGGGGGGCGGGGGAGACCCAGTACTTC; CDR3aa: CATTVRGAGETQYF
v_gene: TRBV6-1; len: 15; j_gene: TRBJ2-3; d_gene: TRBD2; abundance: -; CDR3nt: TGTGCCAGCAGCCTACTAGCGGGAGAATCCGATACGCAGTATTTT; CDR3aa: CASSLLAGESDTQYF
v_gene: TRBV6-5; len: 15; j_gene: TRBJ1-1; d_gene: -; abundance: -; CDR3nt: TGTGCCAGCAGTACAGAGTTCCGAGGGGCCACTGAAGCTTTCTTT; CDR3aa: CASSTEFRGATEAFF
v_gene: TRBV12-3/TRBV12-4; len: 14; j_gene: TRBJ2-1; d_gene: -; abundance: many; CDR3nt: TGTGCCAGCAGTTTTTTAGCGGAGTACAATGAGCAGTTCTTC; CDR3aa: CASSFLAEYNEQFF